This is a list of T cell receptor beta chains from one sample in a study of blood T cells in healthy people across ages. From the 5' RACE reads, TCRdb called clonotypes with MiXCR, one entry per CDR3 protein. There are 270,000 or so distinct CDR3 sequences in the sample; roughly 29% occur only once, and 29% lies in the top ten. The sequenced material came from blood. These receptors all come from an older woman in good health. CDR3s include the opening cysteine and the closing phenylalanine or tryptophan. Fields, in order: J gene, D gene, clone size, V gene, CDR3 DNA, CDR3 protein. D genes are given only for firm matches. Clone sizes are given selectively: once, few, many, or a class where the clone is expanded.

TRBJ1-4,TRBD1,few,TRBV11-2,TGTGCCAGCAGCCCTATGGGACAGGGCAATGAAAAACTGTTTTTT,CASSPMGQGNEKLFF
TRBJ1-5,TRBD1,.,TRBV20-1,TGCAGTGCTAGACCTTCCAACGCAGGGGGCGGCAATCAGCCCCAGCATTTT,CSARPSNAGGGNQPQHF
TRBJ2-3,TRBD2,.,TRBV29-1,TGCAGCGTTGAAGACGGAAGCGGGAGAATAGATACGCAGTATTTT,CSVEDGSGRIDTQYF
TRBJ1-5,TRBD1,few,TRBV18,TGTGCCAGCTCACCATCCAACAGGGGGATGGAGCCCCAGCACTTT,CASSPSNRGMEPQHF
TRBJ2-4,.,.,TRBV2,TGTGCCAGCCAAACGGACAGCAACAAAAACATTCAGTACTTC,CASQTDSNKNIQYF
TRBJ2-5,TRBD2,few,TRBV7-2,TGTGCCAGCAGCTTAGAGGGTCTAGCGGGAGGCCGGGAGACCCAGTACTTC,CASSLEGLAGGRETQYF
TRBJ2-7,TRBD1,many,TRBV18,TGTGCCAGCTCCCTACCGGGACAGGGAAGCTACGAGCAGTACTTC,CASSLPGQGSYEQYF
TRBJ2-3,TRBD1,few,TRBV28,TGTGCCAGCAGTAACACAGGGGAAGGCACAGATACGCAGTATTTT,CASSNTGEGTDTQYF
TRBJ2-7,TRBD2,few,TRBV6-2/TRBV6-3,TGTGCCAGCAGTTACGAGCGAGCGGGAGGGTACGAGCAGTACTTC,CASSYERAGGYEQYF
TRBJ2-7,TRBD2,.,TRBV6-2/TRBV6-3,TGTGCCAGCAGTAGGCTAGCGGGTCTCGAGCAGTACTTC,CASSRLAGLEQYF
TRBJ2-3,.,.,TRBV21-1,TGTGCCAGCACCCTCCCCCGGGGGACGCAGTATTTT,CASTLPRGTQYF
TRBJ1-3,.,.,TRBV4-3,TGCGCCAGCAGCCAGGCGAGAGGAAACACCATATATTTT,CASSQARGNTIYF
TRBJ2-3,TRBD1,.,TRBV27,TGTGCCAGCAGTTCACTAGGGGGGACAGGAAGCACAGATACGCAGTATTTT,CASSSLGGTGSTDTQYF
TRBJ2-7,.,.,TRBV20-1,TGCAGTGCAGCAAAGGCCGGAGGGTACGGGCAGTACTTC,CSAAKAGGYGQYF
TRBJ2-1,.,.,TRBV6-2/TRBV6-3,TGTGCCAGCAGGTATAGTGTGAGCCAGCAGTTCTTC,CASRYSVSQQFF
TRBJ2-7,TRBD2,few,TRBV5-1,TGCGCCAGCAGCCAACTAGCGGGAGATGTCGAGCAGTACTTC,CASSQLAGDVEQYF
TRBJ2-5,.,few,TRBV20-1,TGCAGTGCTAGTCAAGCAGAGACCCAGTACTTC,CSASQAETQYF
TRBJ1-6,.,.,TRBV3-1,TGTGCCAGCAGCCAAGATGGTTCACCCCTCCACTTT,CASSQDGSPLHF
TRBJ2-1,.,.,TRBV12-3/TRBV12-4,TGTGCCAGCAGAAGGACCACAGGTCGAGAGCAGTTCTTC,CASRRTTGREQFF
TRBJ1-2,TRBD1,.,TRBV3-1,TGTGCCAGCAGCTGGACAGGGTTTGATGGCTACACCTTC,CASSWTGFDGYTF
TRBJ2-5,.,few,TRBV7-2,TGTGCCAGCAGCTTATCCGGGCAGAAGACACAAGAGACCCAGTACTTC,CASSLSGQKTQETQYF
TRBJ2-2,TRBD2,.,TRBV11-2,TGTGCCAGCAGCGTACGAAGAATTCCGGGACTAGCGGGAGGTCGAAACACCGGGGAGCTGTTTTTT,CASSVRRIPGLAGGRNTGELFF
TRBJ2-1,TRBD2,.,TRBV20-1,TGCAGTGCTAGGGGGGGAGGGTTCTACAATGAGCAGTTCTTC,CSARGGGFYNEQFF
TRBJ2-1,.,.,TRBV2,TGTGCCAGCACAAGCGGCCAAGACAATGAGCAGTTCTTC,CASTSGQDNEQFF
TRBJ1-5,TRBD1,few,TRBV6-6,TGTGCCAGCAGTTCCCAGGGGGAGGTCGGTCAGCCCCAGCATTTT,CASSSQGEVGQPQHF
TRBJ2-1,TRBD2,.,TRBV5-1,TGCGCCAGCAGCCTCAGGACTAGCGGGGGCATCAATGAGCAGTTCTTC,CASSLRTSGGINEQFF
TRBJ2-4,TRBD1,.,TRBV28,TGTGCCAGCAGGGGACAGGAGGGACGAGCCAAAAACATTCAGTACTTC,CASRGQEGRAKNIQYF
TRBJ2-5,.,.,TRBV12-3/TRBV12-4,TGTGCCAGCAGTTTTTCTAGCGCCTGGGTGACCCAGTACTTC,CASSFSSAWVTQYF
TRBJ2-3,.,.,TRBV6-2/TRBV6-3,TGTGCCAGCACGCCAGAGGTTGGCCGGGCAGATACGCAGTATTTT,CASTPEVGRADTQYF
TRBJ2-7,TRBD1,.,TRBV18,TGTGCCAGCTCACAACTGTCCCCGGGACAGGACGAGCAGTACTTC,CASSQLSPGQDEQYF
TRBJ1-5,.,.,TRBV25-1,TGTGCCAGCAGTAAGGGGTCCGGAGCTCAGCCCCAGCATTTT,CASSKGSGAQPQHF
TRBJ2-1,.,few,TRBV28,TGTGCCAGCGCCCCGGGAGTCTACAATGAGCAGTTCTTC,CASAPGVYNEQFF
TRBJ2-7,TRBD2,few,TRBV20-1,TGCAGTGCTGCTGTAGCGGGAGGCTACGAGCAGTACTTC,CSAAVAGGYEQYF
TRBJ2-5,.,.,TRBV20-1,TGCAGTGCTAGAAGGTTCCGGGCAGGACACATACAAGAGACCCAGTACTTC,CSARRFRAGHIQETQYF
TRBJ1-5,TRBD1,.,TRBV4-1,TGCGCCAGCAGCCTTGAGGGACAGGCTTTAGGTAGCAATCAGCCCCAGCATTTT,CASSLEGQALGSNQPQHF
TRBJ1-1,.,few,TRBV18,TGTGCCAGCTCACCATTCCACAACACTGAAGCTTTCTTT,CASSPFHNTEAFF
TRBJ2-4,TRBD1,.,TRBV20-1,TGCAGTGCCAGGGGACAGGGAGGGACCATTCAGTACTTC,CSARGQGGTIQYF
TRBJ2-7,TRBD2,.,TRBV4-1,TGCGCCAGCAGCCAAGTGTCTAGCGGGAGTTACGAGCAGTACTTC,CASSQVSSGSYEQYF
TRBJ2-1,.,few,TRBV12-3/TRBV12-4,TGTGCCAGCAGTTTCCTGGGGAGTGGGCAGTTCTTC,CASSFLGSGQFF
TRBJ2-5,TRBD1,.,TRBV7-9,TGTGCCAGCAGCTCCGCGGGACAGGCAGAGACCCAGTACTTC,CASSSAGQAETQYF
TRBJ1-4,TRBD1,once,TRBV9,TGTGCCAGCAGCAGAGGACAGGGGGCAGACGAAGAGCTGTTTTTT,CASSRGQGADEELFF
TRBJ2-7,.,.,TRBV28,TGTGCCAGCAGTCCTTACAGCCTTACCTACGAGCAGTACTTC,CASSPYSLTYEQYF
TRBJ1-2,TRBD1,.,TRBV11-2,TGTGCCAGCAGCTTAAACCCCGGGTATCTTAGGGGAGGGGGCGCCGGTGGCTACACCTTC,CASSLNPGYLRGGGAGGYTF
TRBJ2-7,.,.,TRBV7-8,TGTGCCAGCAGGCACCTTAGGGGGGCCCCAGACGAGCAGTACTTC,CASRHLRGAPDEQYF
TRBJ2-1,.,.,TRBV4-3,TGCGCCAGCAGCCAAGGAACAGGGTATACATCCAACTCCTACAATGAGCAGTTCTTC,CASSQGTGYTSNSYNEQFF
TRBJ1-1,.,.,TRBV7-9,TGTGCCAGCAGCTTAGATGGGATTACTGAAGCTTTCTTT,CASSLDGITEAFF
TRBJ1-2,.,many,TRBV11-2,TGTGCCAGCAGCTTAGAACAGATGGTTGGCTACACCTTC,CASSLEQMVGYTF
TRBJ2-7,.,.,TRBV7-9,TGTGCCGGCACTCCGCGTAGCTCCACGGAGGAGCAGTACTTC,CAGTPRSSTEEQYF
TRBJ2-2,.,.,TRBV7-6,TGTGCCAGCAGCTTATACACGCTAGTGAACACCGGGGAGCTGTTTTTT,CASSLYTLVNTGELFF
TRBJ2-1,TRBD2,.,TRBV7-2,TGTGCCAGCAGCAGGCCAAGCGGGGGGGCTGAGCAGTTCTTC,CASSRPSGGAEQFF
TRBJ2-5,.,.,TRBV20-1,TGCAGTGCTAGGTTTAGCAGTCAAGAGACCCAGTACTTC,CSARFSSQETQYF
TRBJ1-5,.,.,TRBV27,TGTGCCAGCAGTTTCGGGACCGAGAATGATCAGCCCCAGCATTTT,CASSFGTENDQPQHF
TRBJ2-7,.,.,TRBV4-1,TGCGCCAGCAGTCAATATGTGGGGGGCGACGAGCAGTACTTC,CASSQYVGGDEQYF
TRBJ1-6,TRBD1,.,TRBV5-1,TGCGCCAGCAGCTCGACAGGGGAGAATTCACCCCTCCACTTT,CASSSTGENSPLHF
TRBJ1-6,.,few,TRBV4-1,TGCGCCAGCAGCCAAGATCTGGGCAGGGTAACAATTTCACCCCTCCACTTT,CASSQDLGRVTISPLHF
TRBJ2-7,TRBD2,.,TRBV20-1,TGCAGTGCGGGGGCTAGCGGGAGATCAGACGAGCAGTACTTC,CSAGASGRSDEQYF
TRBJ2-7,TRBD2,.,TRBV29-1,TGCAGCGCAGGGACTAGCGGGAACTCCTACGAGCAGTACTTC,CSAGTSGNSYEQYF